Listed below are T cell receptor beta chains from one sample, sequenced in a study of early T cells in non-severe SARS-CoV-2 infection. TCRdb processed the 5' RACE reads anew with MiXCR; each CDR3 protein has one entry. The sample includes 55,000 to 70,000 distinct CDR3 sequences, about 12% seen only once; the top ten take roughly 1.2%. The source material was whole blood, sampled at baseline. The source of these receptors is an adult who was a healthcare worker with PCR-confirmed SARS-CoV-2 infection or an uninfected control (not recorded which). The donor label of this sample is uncertain. Each CDR3 is given without its conserved first and last residue.

V | CDR3
TRBV19 | ASSLAGGINEQF
TRBV5-1 | ASSFTQGDTQY
TRBV19 | ASSHPGRTDTQY
TRBV12-5 | ASSTLGQWGPGEQF
TRBV20-1 | SAPVTGELF
TRBV11-3 | ASSLGPHTEAF
TRBV18 | ASSPQGGYNEQF
TRBV29-1 | SVGRGTEAF
TRBV3-1 | ASSQDILTGELF
TRBV6-5 | ASSLGVLGADTQY
TRBV7-9 | ASSIAGNEQF
TRBV7-3 | ASSSIAGGPTDTQY
TRBV2 | ASIQDLYNEQF
TRBV20-1 | SAEGRAGQETQY